The 18 T cell receptor beta chains reported below all come from one sample, sequenced in a study of CD8 T cells in Susac syndrome. Random hexamers served to reverse transcribe about 0.45 to 1 ug RNA. TCRdb re-derived calls from the immunoSEQ multiplex PCR reads in MiXCR, one entry per CDR3 protein. This table has some 140,000 distinct CDR3 sequences, around 91% appearing once. The sequenced sample consisted of CD8+ T cells from PBMCs. The receptors come from a human donor with multiple sclerosis.

This sequence joins TRBV4-2 and TRBJ2-7; D is ambiguous. V was clipped by 0 bases and J by 2 bases, with 14 bases between them. Germline V gene lookup returns CDR1 LGHNA and CDR2 YNFKEQ. The CDR3 spans 16 residues. CDR3 sequence: CASSQESAMLTYEQYF. The CDR3 DNA is TGTGCCAGCAGCCAAGAGTCAGCTATGCTTACCTACGAGCAGTACTTC.

The J gene is TRBJ1-2, the V gene TRBV12-3 or TRBV12-4; TRBD1 matches 11 bases. The CDR3 is 18 residues long. V lost 2 bases, J lost 4 bases, and 12 bases stayed unmatched. CDR3 amino acids: CASSLLSGTGGVGYGYTF. CDR3 in DNA: TGTGCCAGCAGTTTATTATCCGGGACAGGGGGTGTAGGCTATGGCTACACCTTC.

The chain links TRBV6-1 to TRBJ1-1; 8 nucleotides match TRBD1. The trim removed 6 bases at V and 5 bases at J, leaving 5 bases unmatched. The CDR3 totals 13 residues. CDR1 MNHNS and CDR2 SASEGT come from the germline V gene. DNA of the CDR3: TGTGCCAGCAGCGCGGGACAGGCGACTGAAGCTTTCTTT. Encoded protein: CASSAGQATEAFF.

The chain uses TRBV7-2 and TRBJ2-2; TRBD2 matches 13 bases. The ends lost 5 bases at V and 3 bases at J; junction bases unmatched: 3. Looked up from germline, CDR1 is SGHTA and CDR2 is FQGNSA. The CDR3 is 16 residues long. Here the CDR3 reads CASSPLAGGHTGELFF. In nucleotides, the CDR3 is TGTGCCAGCAGCCCACTAGCGGGAGGGCACACCGGGGAGCTGTTTTTT.

The J gene is TRBJ2-5, the V gene TRBV5-4; 7 nucleotides match TRBD2. Germline V gene data show CDR1 as SGHNT and CDR2 as YYREEE (reference sequence). This CDR3 spans 15 amino acids. Trimming at V came to 1 base and at J to 5 bases, leaving 8 bases not matched to a gene. The CDR3 DNA sequence: TGTGCCAGCAGCTTGCTGGCGGGAGAGGGGGAGACCCAGTACTTC. Translating it yields CASSLLAGEGETQYF.

The chain joins TRBV19 to TRBJ1-1; D is unclear. In germline, CDR1 is LNHDA, CDR2 SQIVND (reference sequence). The CDR3 covers 11 residues. Deletions cut 8 bases from V and 4 bases from J, with 8 bases between. In nucleotides, the CDR3 is TGTGCCAGTTACACGGGCACTGAAGCTTTCTTT. This translates into CASYTGTEAFF.

CDR3 sequence reads: CASSSLRGDEQFF. The CDR3 nucleotides read TGTGCCAGCAGCTCCCTAAGGGGGGATGAGCAGTTCTTC. The rearrangement uses TRBV7-8 and TRBJ2-1; the D gene could be TRBD1 or TRBD2 (6 bases each). Trimming pared 4 bases from V and 8 bases from J, leaving 12 bases between. Germline V lookup: CDR1 SGHVS, CDR2 FQNEAQ. There are 13 residues in the CDR3. The variable domain in full, completed from reference TRBV7-8 and TRBJ2-1, reads GAGVSQSPRYKVAKRGQDVALRCDPISGHVSLFWYQQALGQGPEFLTYFQNEAQLDKSGLPSDRFFAERPEGSVSTLKIQRTQQEDSAVYLCASSSLRGDEQFFGPGTRLTVL.

The chain is built from TRBV20-1 and TRBJ2-2, with 13 bases aligning to TRBD2. V shed 0 bases, J shed 1 base, and the junction held 2 bases outside the gene matches. This CDR3 contains 17 residues. Looked up from germline, CDR1 is DFQATT and CDR2 is SNEGSKA (reference sequence). The CDR3 sequence is CSARERTSGGNTGELFF. DNA of the CDR3: TGCAGTGCTAGAGAAAGGACTAGCGGGGGGAACACCGGGGAGCTGTTTTTT.

This chain joins TRBV4-1 and TRBJ2-7; no firm D call. The V and J ends lost 0 bases and 2 bases respectively, with 14 bases between them. This CDR3 has 16 residues. CDR1 and CDR2 from the germline V gene are MGHRA and YSYEKL. The chain's CDR3 is CASSQDPQLSTYEQYF. CDR3 DNA sequence: TGCGCCAGCAGCCAAGACCCCCAACTCTCTACCTACGAGCAGTACTTC.

This chain joins TRBV27 and TRBJ2-7; possibly TRBD1 or TRBD2 for D (5 bases each). Trimming pared 2 bases from V and 3 bases from J, leaving 8 bases between. Germline V gives CDR1 MNHEY, CDR2 SMNVEV (reference sequence). CDR3 length equals 13 residues. The CDR3 DNA is TGTGCCAGCAGTTTACTGGGGGACTACGAGCAGTACTTC. It translates to CASSLLGDYEQYF.

The V gene is TRBV19, the J gene TRBJ1-2; weak D call: TRBD1 (5 bases). CDR3 length: 11 residues. Trimming removed 8 bases from V and 5 bases from J, with 9 bases in between. The germline V gene encodes CDR1 LNHDA and CDR2 SQIVND (reference sequence). The CDR3 DNA reads TGTGCCAGTGGTCCAGGGTATGGCTACACCTTC. This sequence encodes CASGPGYGYTF.

V usage is TRBV7-9 and J usage is TRBJ2-1, with D possibly TRBD2 on 5 matching bases. The CDR3 sequence is 13 residues long. Deletions cut 5 bases from V and 14 bases from J, with 19 bases between. The germline CDR1 and CDR2 sequences are SEHNR and FQNEAQ (reference sequence). CDR3 loop: CASSPEDLPQEFF. CDR3 DNA sequence: TGTGCCAGCAGCCCGGAGGACCTACCTCAGGAGTTCTTC.

This clonotype was counted a single time. The chain uses TRBV29-1 and TRBJ2-1; the D gene is possibly TRBD1 (5 bases). V gave up 7 bases and J gave up 0 bases, with 10 bases separating them. CDR1 SQVTM and CDR2 ANQGSEA come from the germline V gene. The CDR3 is made up of 13 amino acids. In DNA, the CDR3 is TGCAGCGGTGACAGTAGCTCCTACAATGAGCAGTTCTTC. Protein: CSGDSSSYNEQFF.

J is TRBJ2-1 and V is TRBV4-3; D gene unclear. The V and J ends lost 0 bases and 4 bases respectively, with 10 bases between them. The CDR3 length is 15 residues. Per germline, CDR1 LGHNA and CDR2 YSLEER. The CDR3 DNA reads as TGCGCCAGCAGCCAAGATAGAGTCGGGTACAATGAGCAGTTCTTC. Translation: CASSQDRVGYNEQFF.

J is TRBJ1-4 and V is TRBV7-2, with D tentatively TRBD1 (5 bases). This CDR3 has 14 residues. With 5 bases removed from V and 8 bases from J, the gap between germline ends came to 15 bases. Germline V lookup: CDR1 SGHTA, CDR2 FQGNSA. CDR3 nucleotide sequence: TGTGCCAGCAGCGAACCGGGGGGAGGGGAAAAACTGTTTTTT. Protein: CASSEPGGGEKLFF.

The genes are TRBV15 and TRBJ2-7; 7 nucleotides line up with TRBD2. There are 18 residues in the CDR3. Unmatched junction bases numbered 20, after V lost 3 bases and J lost 6 bases. Germline CDR1 LNHNV, CDR2 YYDKDF (reference sequence). The CDR3 sequence is CATSSRLRDPNPGGEQYF. The CDR3 coding sequence is TGTGCCACCAGCAGCCGCCTGAGGGACCCCAATCCGGGGGGCGAGCAGTACTTC.

Here the CDR3 reads CASSPEVRATEAFF. In DNA form, the CDR3 reads TGTGCCAGCAGCCCAGAAGTCAGGGCCACTGAAGCTTTCTTT. V usage is TRBV3-1 and J usage is TRBJ1-1, with D perhaps TRBD1 (5 bases). This CDR3 region has 14 residues. The V gene's germline CDR1 is LGHDT and CDR2 YNNKEL (reference sequence). The V gene lost 4 bases and the J gene lost 4 bases, with 13 bases spanning the gap.

V and J are TRBV27 and TRBJ2-7; possible D gene TRBD1, 6 bases. This CDR3 has 15 amino acids. V lost 0 bases, J lost 0 bases, and 9 bases lay in between. CDR1 and CDR2 from the germline V gene are MNHEY and SMNVEV (reference sequence). In nucleotides, the CDR3 is TGTGCCAGCAGTTTATCCCCGGACAGCTCCTACGAGCAGTACTTC. Its protein product is CASSLSPDSSYEQYF.